Presented here are 15 T cell receptor beta chains from one specimen sequenced in a study of radiotherapy plus CTLA-4 blockade in lung cancer. The data were produced by immunoSEQ multiplex PCR, yet TCRdb's version contains in-frame clones alone and is incomplete. Of about 72,000 clones listed, about 85% are singletons. The sequences come from peripheral blood, collected from a patient treated with radiotherapy plus ipilimumab. Receptor source: a human donor with non-small cell lung cancer who had a partial response to radiotherapy plus ipilimumab.

The gene calls are TRBV19 and TRBJ2-2; the D gene is possibly TRBD1 (6 bases). The V and J ends lost 5 bases and 7 bases respectively, with 14 bases between them. The germline CDR1 and CDR2 sequences are LNHDA and SQIVND (reference sequence). This CDR3 spans 14 amino acids. The CDR3 protein is CASSFSTGGGELFF. Here the CDR3 DNA reads TGTGCCAGTAGTTTCTCGACAGGAGGCGGGGAGCTGTTTTTT. Together with reference TRBV19 and TRBJ2-2, the CDR3 gives the full variable domain: DGGITQSPKYLFRKEGQNVTLSCEQNLNHDAMYWYRQDPGQGLRLIYYSQIVNDFQKGDIAEGYSVSREKKESFPLTVTSAQKNPTAFYLCASSFSTGGGELFFGEGSRLTVL.

The chain is built from TRBV5-1 and TRBJ2-7; TRBD1 aligns across 7 bases. CDR1 SGHRS and CDR2 YFSETQ come from the germline V gene. The CDR3 is 13 residues long. The ends lost 7 bases at V and 2 bases at J; junction bases unmatched: 6. CDR3 residues: CASRRTGTYEQYF. The DNA of the CDR3 is TGCGCCAGCCGGAGGACAGGTACCTACGAGCAGTACTTC. Drawing the rest from reference TRBV5-1 and TRBJ2-7, the complete variable domain is KAGVTQTPRYLIKTRGQQVTLSCSPISGHRSVSWYQQTPGQGLQFLFEYFSETQRNKGNFPGRFSGRQFSNSRSEMNVSTLELGDSALYLCASRRTGTYEQYFGPGTRLTVT.

The chain couples TRBV28 to TRBJ2-1, with 9 nucleotides matching TRBD1. The ends lost 3 bases at V and 7 bases at J; junction bases unmatched: 10. Looked up from germline, CDR1 is MDHEN and CDR2 is SYDVKM. CDR3 length: 16 residues. This chain's CDR3 is CASSLEQGALSNEQFF. The CDR3 DNA reads TGTGCCAGCAGTTTGGAACAGGGGGCGCTAAGTAATGAGCAGTTCTTC.

The chain recombines TRBV5-1 with TRBJ1-4, with 8 bases fitting TRBD1. Germline V gives CDR1 SGHRS, CDR2 YFSETQ. The trim removed 4 bases at V and 8 bases at J, leaving 10 bases unmatched. This CDR3 region has 15 residues. The CDR3 DNA reads as TGCGCCAGCAGCGTCAACGGACAGGGTGGGGAAAAACTGTTTTTT. The encoded protein is CASSVNGQGGEKLFF.

Concerning this clone: This specimen includes other DNA sequences encoding the same CDR3. The chain is built from TRBV27 and TRBJ1-1; the D gene is possibly TRBD1 (5 bases). CDR3 length: 13 amino acids. Trimming took 2 bases from V and 4 from J, leaving 8 bases between them. Germline CDR1 reads MNHEY; CDR2 reads SMNVEV (reference sequence). CDR3 bases: TGTGCCAGCAGTTTAGGGGGGGGCACTGAAGCTTTCTTT. This sequence encodes CASSLGGGTEAFF.

J is TRBJ2-7 and V is TRBV29-1, with TRBD2 matching over 7 bases. The germline V gene has CDR1 SQVTM and CDR2 ANQGSEA. The CDR3 has 12 amino acids. Trimming cost V 6 bases and J 4 bases; bases outside gene matches: 6. The CDR3 loop reads CSVLRGVYEQYF. The CDR3 nucleotides read TGCAGCGTGTTACGGGGGGTGTACGAGCAGTACTTC.

This chain joins TRBV4-1 and TRBJ1-1; unclear D gene. Germline assignment: CDR1 MGHRA and CDR2 YSYEKL. V lost 0 bases, J lost 3 bases, and 17 bases lay in between. CDR3 length equals 17 residues. The CDR3 DNA is TGCGCCAGCAGCCAAGATGGGAGCCTACGGGGTTACACTGAAGCTTTCTTT. Its translation: CASSQDGSLRGYTEAFF.

The V gene is TRBV28, the J gene TRBJ2-7; D possibly corresponds to TRBD2 (6 bases). Trimming shortened V by 1 base and J by 0 bases, and 10 bases separated the two germline ends. This CDR3 has 15 residues. Germline values: CDR1 MDHEN, CDR2 SYDVKM. CDR3 residues: CASSLFGGGSYEQYF. The CDR3 DNA follows: TGTGCCAGCAGTTTATTCGGGGGTGGCTCCTACGAGCAGTACTTC.

The chain combines TRBV20-1 with TRBJ2-7; possible D gene TRBD2, 6 bases. The CDR3 is made up of 11 amino acids. CDR1 and CDR2 (germline): DFQATT, SNEGSKA (reference sequence). The CDR3 DNA reads TGCAGGGCCGAGGGAGGTAGCGAGCAGTACTTC. Translation gives CRAEGGSEQYF.

DNA of the CDR3: TGTGCCACCAGCAGGCGGCAGGGGGTCTATGGCTACACCTTC. This sequence encodes CATSRRQGVYGYTF. The V gene is TRBV15, the J gene TRBJ1-2; TRBD1 agrees at 7 bases. The germline CDR1 and CDR2 sequences are LNHNV and YYDKDF (reference sequence). V lost 3 bases, J lost 4 bases, and 5 bases stayed unmatched. The CDR3 loop spans 14 amino acids.

A single count supports this clone. The chain couples TRBV9 to TRBJ2-7, with TRBD2 as a possible D gene (6 bases). This CDR3 region has 16 residues. V dropped 3 bases and J dropped 2 bases, with 18 bases sitting between them. Germline-derived CDR1 and CDR2 are SGDLS and YYNGEE. The CDR3 bases are TGTGCCAGCAGCGCGGGACCCAGCGGACTAACCTACGAGCAGTACTTC. This gives the protein CASSAGPSGLTYEQYF. Supplemented by reference TRBV9 and TRBJ2-7, the full variable domain reads DSGVTQTPKHLITATGQRVTLRCSPRSGDLSVYWYQQSLDQGLQFLIQYYNGEERAKGNILERFSAQQFPDLHSELNLSSLELGDSALYFCASSAGPSGLTYEQYFGPGTRLTVT.

The CDR3, as DNA: TGTGCCAGCAGCGGGGACAGGGGAAGAGATACGCAGTATTTT. Protein product: CASSGDRGRDTQYF. This sequence joins TRBV5-6 and TRBJ2-3; 10 bases map to TRBD1. V shed 4 bases and J 5 bases; nucleotides not matched to a gene: 4. The CDR3 is 14 residues long. Germline CDR1 reads SGHDT; CDR2 reads YYEEEE. The full variable domain, rest sourced from reference TRBV5-6 and TRBJ2-3, is DAGVTQSPTHLIKTRGQQVTLRCSPKSGHDTVSWYQQALGQGPQFIFQYYEEEERQRGNFPDRFSGHQFPNYSSELNVNALLLGDSALYLCASSGDRGRDTQYFGPGTRLTVL.

The chain employs TRBV28 and TRBJ1-6; D is unresolved. V gave up 6 bases and J gave up 4 bases, with 10 bases separating them. The CDR3 loop spans 14 amino acids. CDR1 is MDHEN, CDR2 SYDVKM, per germline. CDR3 sequence reads: CASSPGGYNSPLHF. For the CDR3, the DNA is TGTGCCAGCAGCCCGGGTGGTTATAATTCACCCCTCCACTTT. Combining the CDR3 with reference TRBV28 and TRBJ1-6 gives the whole variable domain DVKVTQSSRYLVKRTGEKVFLECVQDMDHENMFWYRQDPGLGLRLIYFSYDVKMKEKGDIPEGYSVSREKKERFSLILESASTNQTSMYLCASSPGGYNSPLHFGNGTRLTVT.

The chain joins TRBV5-4 to TRBJ2-5, with TRBD2 identical over 9 bases. Germline CDR1 reads SGHNT; CDR2 reads YYREEE (reference sequence). The length of the CDR3 is 14 residues. J was trimmed by 5 bases and V by 4 bases; bases with no gene match: 6. The CDR3 sequence: CASSHSGSMETQYF. CDR3 in DNA: TGTGCCAGCAGCCATAGCGGGAGTATGGAGACCCAGTACTTC.

This clone was observed a few times. This chain connects TRBV11-3 to TRBJ2-4, with 7 positions matching TRBD2. The germline gives CDR1 SGHNT, CDR2 YENEEA. This CDR3 has 16 residues. V gave up 5 bases and J gave up 0 bases; unmatched junction bases: 7. The CDR3 DNA reads TGTGCCAGCAGCACAAGCGGGACGCTAGCCAAAAACATTCAGTACTTC. Its translation is CASSTSGTLAKNIQYF.